These 8 T cell receptor beta chains originate from one sample sequenced in a study of radiation and T cells in renal cell carcinoma. The time point was: baseline pretreatment blood. Stated treatment: 15 Gy SBRT to primary tumor, nephrectomy 4 weeks later. The table came from immunoSEQ multiplex PCR; TCRdb's copy has only in-frame clones and leaves some out. The table lists 130,000 to 150,000 clones, about 88% of them singletons, with about 11% in the top ten. Sequencing used blood, obtained from a patient whose treatment included radiotherapy and nephrectomy. The receptors come from a woman in her fifties or sixties with renal cell carcinoma.

This clone was seen only once. This chain joins TRBV30 and TRBJ1-2; perhaps TRBD1 as D (5 bases). V was shortened by 1 base and J by 4 bases, with 10 bases between the two germline ends. CDR3 size: 13 residues. Germline-derived CDR1 and CDR2 are GTSNPN and SVGIG (reference sequence). Written as DNA, the CDR3 is TGTGCCTGGAGTGCAGGGCCGAGCTATGGCTACACCTTC. This gives the protein CAWSAGPSYGYTF.

The V and J genes are TRBV7-2 and TRBJ1-3, with D possibly being TRBD1 (5 bases). The CDR3 consists of 16 residues. The V gene's germline CDR1 is SGHTA and CDR2 FQGNSA. V was pared by 1 base and J by 4 bases, with 14 bases between. CDR3 in DNA: TGTGCCAGCAGCTTAGAGCCGGCAGGGTCAGGAAACACCATATATTTT. Its protein product is CASSLEPAGSGNTIYF.

J is TRBJ2-1 and V is TRBV5-4; the match to TRBD2 covers 13 bases. Germline CDR1 SGHNT, CDR2 YYREEE (reference sequence). V lost 0 bases and J lost 6; bases outside the gene matches: 3. CDR3 length equals 16 residues. The CDR3 here is CASSLGGLAGSNEQFF. In DNA form, the CDR3 reads TGTGCCAGCAGCTTGGGGGGACTAGCGGGGAGCAATGAGCAGTTCTTC.

About this clone: This same CDR3 is encoded by further DNA sequences in the sample. As DNA, the CDR3 is TGTGCCAGCAGCTTAGCGGGGGTCCAAGAGACCCAGTACTTC. Protein sequence: CASSLAGVQETQYF. The rearrangement joins TRBV5-4 to TRBJ2-5; 8 bases map to TRBD2. The ends lost 2 bases at V and 1 base at J; junction bases unmatched: 1. This CDR3 comprises 14 residues. Looked up from germline, CDR1 is SGHNT and CDR2 is YYREEE (reference sequence). Supplemented by reference TRBV5-4 and TRBJ2-5, the full variable domain reads ETGVTQSPTHLIKTRGQQVTLRCSSQSGHNTVSWYQQALGQGPQFIFQYYREEENGRGNFPPRFSGLQFPNYSSELNVNALELDDSALYLCASSLAGVQETQYFGPGTRLLVL.

The chain combines TRBV2 with TRBJ2-2, with D possibly being TRBD2 (5 bases). With 4 bases removed from V and 6 bases from J, the gap between germline ends came to 12 bases. Germline V gives CDR1 SNHLY, CDR2 FYNNEI. This CDR3 spans 14 amino acids. CDR3 sequence reads: CASSAFGSAGELFF. The CDR3 DNA is TGTGCCAGCAGTGCGTTTGGGAGCGCCGGGGAGCTGTTTTTT.

The gene calls are TRBV4-2 and TRBJ1-2; D gene uncertain. The CDR3 loop spans 14 amino acids. Trimming stripped 1 base from V and 4 bases from J, with 10 bases between. The germline V gene encodes CDR1 LGHNA and CDR2 YNFKEQ. CDR3 coding DNA: TGTGCCAGCAGCCAAGGGTGGGAGGTCTATGGCTACACCTTC. It yields the protein CASSQGWEVYGYTF.

The rearrangement links TRBV19 to TRBJ2-1, with 8 bases lining up with TRBD1. With V trimmed by 3 bases and J by 6 bases, 1 base remained unmatched. The CDR3 runs to 13 residues. The germline V gene encodes CDR1 LNHDA and CDR2 SQIVND (reference sequence). CDR3 region: CASSMDRANEQFF. Written as DNA, the CDR3 is TGTGCCAGTAGTATGGACAGGGCCAATGAGCAGTTCTTC. Full variable domain (outside the CDR3, taken from reference TRBV19 and TRBJ2-1): DGGITQSPKYLFRKEGQNVTLSCEQNLNHDAMYWYRQDPGQGLRLIYYSQIVNDFQKGDIAEGYSVSREKKESFPLTVTSAQKNPTAFYLCASSMDRANEQFFGPGTRLTVL.

The V gene is TRBV5-8, the J gene TRBJ2-7, with D perhaps matching TRBD1 (5 bases). The CDR3 runs 14 residues. Germline CDR1 SGHTS, CDR2 YDEGEE. V gave up 4 bases and J gave up 5 bases, with 16 bases separating them. The CDR3 region is CASSRRRVLDEQYF. CDR3 sequence (DNA): TGTGCCAGCAGCCGCCGCAGGGTATTAGACGAGCAGTACTTC.